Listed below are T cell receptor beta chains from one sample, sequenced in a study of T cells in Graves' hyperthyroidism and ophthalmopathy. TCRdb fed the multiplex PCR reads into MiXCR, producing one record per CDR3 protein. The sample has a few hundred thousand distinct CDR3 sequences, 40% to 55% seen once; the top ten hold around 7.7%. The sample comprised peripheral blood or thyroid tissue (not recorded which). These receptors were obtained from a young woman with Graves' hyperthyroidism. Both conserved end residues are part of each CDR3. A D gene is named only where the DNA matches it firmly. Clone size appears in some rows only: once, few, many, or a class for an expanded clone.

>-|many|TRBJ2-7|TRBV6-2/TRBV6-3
CASSYMGPYEQYF
TGTGCCAGCAGTTACATGGGGCCCTACGAGCAGTACTTC
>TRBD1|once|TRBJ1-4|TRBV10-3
CAISKRTGHEKLFF
TGTGCCATCAGTAAGCGGACAGGACATGAAAAACTGTTTTTT
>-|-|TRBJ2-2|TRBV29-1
CSVRAGMTGELFF
TGCAGCGTTAGGGCAGGGATGACCGGGGAGCTGTTTTTT
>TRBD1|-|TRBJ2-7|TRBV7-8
CASRITTGGGEQYF
TGTGCCAGCAGAATTACCACAGGGGGCGGCGAGCAGTACTTC
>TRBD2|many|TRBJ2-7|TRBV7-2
CASSLERTSGSYEQYF
TGTGCCAGCAGCTTAGAACGGACTAGCGGATCCTACGAGCAGTACTTC
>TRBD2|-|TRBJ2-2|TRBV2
CASSEETSGRSGELFF
TGTGCCAGCAGTGAAGAAACTAGCGGGAGGTCCGGGGAGCTGTTTTTT
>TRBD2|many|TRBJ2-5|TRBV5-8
CASSLGAGVRETQYF
TGTGCCAGCAGCTTGGGAGCGGGAGTACGGGAGACCCAGTACTTC
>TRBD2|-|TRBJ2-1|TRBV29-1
CSVLPPGLVNGQFF
TGCAGCGTCCTCCCCCCGGGACTAGTCAATGGGCAGTTCTTC
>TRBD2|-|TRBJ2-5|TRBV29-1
CSASGRGGTQYF
TGCAGCGCTAGCGGGAGGGGAGGGACCCAGTACTTC
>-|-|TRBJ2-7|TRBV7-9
CASSFSPERGDEQYF
TGTGCCAGCAGCTTCAGTCCAGAGAGGGGGGACGAGCAGTACTTC
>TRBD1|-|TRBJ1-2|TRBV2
CASSQRQGYSHGYTF
TGTGCCAGCAGCCAACGACAGGGTTATTCGCATGGCTACACCTTC
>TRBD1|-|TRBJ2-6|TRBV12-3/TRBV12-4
CASSFYIGTVGTEAF
TGTGCCAGCAGCTTCTATATTGGGACAGTCGGAACTGAAGCTTTC
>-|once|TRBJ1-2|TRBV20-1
CSAREDSSYNGYTF
TGCAGTGCTAGAGAGGACAGTTCCTACAATGGCTACACCTTC
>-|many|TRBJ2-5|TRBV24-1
CATSDYGTLQETQYF
TGTGCCACCAGTGATTACGGGACGCTTCAAGAGACCCAGTACTTC
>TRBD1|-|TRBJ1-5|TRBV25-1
CASSERTGGGQPQHF
TGTGCCAGCAGTGAGCGGACAGGGGGAGGTCAGCCCCAGCATTTT
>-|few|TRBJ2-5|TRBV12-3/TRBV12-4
CASSTLTGDSGETQYF
TGTGCCAGCAGCACCCTGACGGGAGATTCAGGGGAGACCCAGTACTTC
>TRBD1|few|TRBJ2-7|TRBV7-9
CASSSGTGASSYEQYF
TGTGCCAGCAGCTCAGGGACAGGGGCGAGCTCCTACGAGCAGTACTTC
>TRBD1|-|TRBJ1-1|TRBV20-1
CGASRTGDRDFF
TGCGGTGCTTCCCGGACAGGGGATAGAGATTTCTTT
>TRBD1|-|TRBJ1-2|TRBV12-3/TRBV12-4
CASSPGQRLTF
TGTGCCAGCAGTCCGGGACAGCGACTTACCTTC
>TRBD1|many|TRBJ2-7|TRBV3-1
CASSQGTGGEQYF
TGTGCCAGCAGCCAAGGGACAGGGGGAGAGCAGTACTTC
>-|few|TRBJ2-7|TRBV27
CASSRTAATLYEQYF
TGTGCCAGCAGTAGGACAGCCGCTACCCTCTACGAGCAGTACTTC
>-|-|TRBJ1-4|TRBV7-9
CASSGRGTSGRYEKLFF
TGTGCCAGCAGCGGACGAGGGACTAGCGGGAGGTATGAAAAACTGTTTTTT
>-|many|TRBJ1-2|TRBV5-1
CASSLSREYGYTF
TGCGCCAGCAGCTTGTCCAGGGAATATGGCTACACCTTC
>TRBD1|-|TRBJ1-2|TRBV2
CASSERGTGDGYTF
TGTGCCAGCAGTGAAAGGGGGACAGGGGATGGCTACACCTTC
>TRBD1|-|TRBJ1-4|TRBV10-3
CAAWTGGEDEKLFF
TGTGCCGCCTGGACAGGGGGCGAGGATGAAAAACTGTTTTTT
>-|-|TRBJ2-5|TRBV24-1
CATSASRGGNGETQYF
TGTGCCACCAGTGCCAGTAGAGGGGGGAACGGGGAGACCCAGTACTTC
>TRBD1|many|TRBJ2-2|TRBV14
CASSQRRDRVFGELFF
TGTGCCAGCAGCCAACGCCGGGACAGGGTTTTCGGGGAGCTGTTTTTT
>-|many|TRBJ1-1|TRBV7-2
CASSPRGGNTEAFF
TGTGCCAGCAGCCCTAGGGGGGGGAACACTGAAGCTTTCTTT
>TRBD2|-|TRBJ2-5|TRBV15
CATSSGGLAGVEETQYF
TGTGCCACCAGCAGTGGTGGGCTAGCGGGAGTCGAAGAGACCCAGTACTTC
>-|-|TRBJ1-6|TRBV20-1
CSARDYLHEASPLHF
TGCAGTGCTAGAGATTATCTCCATGAGGCATCACCCCTCCACTTT
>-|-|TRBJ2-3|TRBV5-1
CASSFGPRERMPYF
TGCGCCAGCAGCTTCGGCCCCCGAGAGAGAATGCCGTATTTT
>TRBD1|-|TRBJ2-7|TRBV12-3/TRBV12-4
CASSSGFSGGTYEQYF
TGTGCCAGCAGTTCAGGGTTTTCAGGGGGAACCTACGAGCAGTACTTC
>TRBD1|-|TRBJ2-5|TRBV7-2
CASSSTGRHETQYF
TGTGCCAGCTCCTCGACAGGGAGACACGAGACCCAGTACTTC
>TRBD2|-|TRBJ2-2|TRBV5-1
CASGAGGAGANAGELFF
TGCGCCAGCGGAGCGGGAGGCGCGGGGGCGAACGCCGGGGAGCTGTTTTTT
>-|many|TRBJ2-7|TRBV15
CATSRDRILGARSYEQYF
TGTGCCACCAGCAGAGATCGGATTCTAGGGGCGAGGTCCTACGAGCAGTACTTC
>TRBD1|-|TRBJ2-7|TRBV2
CASRGQEQYF
TGTGCCAGCAGGGGACAGGAGCAGTACTTC
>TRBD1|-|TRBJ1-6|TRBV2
CASLAQGASSPLHF
TGTGCCAGCTTGGCCCAGGGGGCCTCCTCACCCCTCCACTTT
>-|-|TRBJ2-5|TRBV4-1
CAGSQDRQGTQYF
TGCGCCGGCAGCCAAGATCGCCAGGGGACCCAGTACTTC
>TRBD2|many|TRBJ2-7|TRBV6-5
CASRAPSGSYEQYF
TGTGCCAGCAGAGCACCTAGCGGCTCCTACGAGCAGTACTTC
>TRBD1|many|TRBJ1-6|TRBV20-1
CSARDPTGGNSPLHF
TGCAGTGCTAGAGATCCCACAGGGGGGAATTCACCCCTCCACTTT
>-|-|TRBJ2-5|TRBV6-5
CASSYSIGTQYF
TGTGCCAGCAGTTACTCGATCGGGACCCAGTACTTC
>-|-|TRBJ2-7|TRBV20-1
CSGRLGSGYEQYF
TGCAGTGGTAGACTAGGTTCCGGCTACGAGCAGTACTTC
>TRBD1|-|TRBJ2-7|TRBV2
CASSPPGQVASYEQYF
TGTGCCAGCTCACCACCGGGACAGGTGGCCTCCTACGAGCAGTACTTC
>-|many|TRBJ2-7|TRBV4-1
CASTSTTARSYEQYF
TGCGCCAGCACCTCGACAACGGCGCGGAGCTACGAGCAGTACTTC
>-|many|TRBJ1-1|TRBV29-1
CSVEGQALNTEAFF
TGCAGCGTTGAAGGGCAGGCCCTGAACACTGAAGCTTTCTTT
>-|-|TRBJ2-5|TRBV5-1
CASSLAPGPEETQYF
TGCGCCAGCAGCTTGGCCCCGGGCCCTGAAGAGACCCAGTACTTC
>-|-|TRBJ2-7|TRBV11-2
CASSGLSSYEQYF
TGTGCCAGTTCCGGACTGAGCTCCTACGAGCAGTACTTC
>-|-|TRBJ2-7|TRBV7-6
CASSLNTAGELYF
TGTGCCAGCAGCTTAAATACGGCCGGGGAGCTGTACTTC
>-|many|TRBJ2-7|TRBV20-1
CSARDVSHEQYF
TGCAGTGCTAGAGATGTCTCCCACGAGCAGTACTTC
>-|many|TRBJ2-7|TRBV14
CASSTWDGEPYEQYF
TGTGCCAGCAGCACCTGGGACGGAGAACCCTACGAGCAGTACTTC
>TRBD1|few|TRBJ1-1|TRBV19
CASTPGGSDTEAFF
TGTGCCAGTACCCCAGGGGGCTCGGACACTGAAGCTTTCTTT
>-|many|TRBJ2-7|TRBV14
CASSQRGYEQYF
TGTGCCAGCAGCCAAAGAGGCTACGAGCAGTACTTC
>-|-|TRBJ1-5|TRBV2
CASSKLAGGQETQHF
TGTGCCAGCAGTAAACTAGCGGGAGGACAAGAGACCCAGCATTTT
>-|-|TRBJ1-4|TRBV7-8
CASSSAPPTGEKLFF
TGTGCCAGCAGCTCCGCACCGCCAACGGGAGAAAAACTGTTTTTT
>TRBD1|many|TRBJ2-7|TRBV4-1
CASSQDWDRFYEQYF
TGCGCCAGCAGCCAAGATTGGGACAGATTCTACGAGCAGTACTTC